This T cell receptor beta chain was observed in a study of blood T cell repertoires in COVID-19. In the study overall: Spain, Italy and the United States supplied samples that represented acute and convalescent COVID-19.

V gave up 5 bases and J gave up 5 bases; unmatched junction bases: 13. The CDR3 runs to 16 residues. The germline V gene encodes CDR1 SGHVS and CDR2 FNYEAQ. Per the authors' pipeline: Nucleated cell number was recorded as an estimate derived from reference gene primer amplification. TCRdb's table, derived via immunoSEQ multiplex PCR, lists solely in-frame clones and lacks some. That table supplies the V and J calls and clone size; D and trimming were determined from the DNA. The repertoire has a few hundred thousand clones, roughly 83% of them found once; the top ten carry roughly an eighth. The sequence was collected from an elderly man with acute or convalescent COVID-19. This chain links TRBV7-6 with TRBJ2-5; 8 bases fit TRBD2. The sample taken for sequencing was peripheral blood. CDR3 coding DNA: TGTGCCAGCAGCCTCCCCCAAGCGGGAGTCTGGGAGACCCAGTACTTC. Translation gives CASSLPQAGVWETQYF.